This entry features one TCR beta chain sequence. Clones were read by immunoSEQ multiplex PCR, and TCRdb kept only the in-frame ones, dropping some. Among 150,000 to 200,000 clones listed, roughly 90% were seen once. This sample was included in a study of blood T cell repertoires in COVID-19. Study details: T cells, B-cell-depleted T cells, or PBMCs provided the cDNA or gDNA that served as material.

The sequence came from a woman aged 55-69 years with COVID-19, enrolled during active disease. Material: peripheral blood.

The CDR3 coding sequence is TGCGCCAGCAGCTCAAGACACGGTAATGAAAAACTGTTTTTT. Translating gives CASSSRHGNEKLFF. This chain links TRBV5-1 with TRBJ1-4; D ambiguous. The germline gives CDR1 SGHRS, CDR2 YFSETQ. This CDR3 region has 14 residues. Deletions cut 3 bases from V and 4 bases from J, with 10 bases between.